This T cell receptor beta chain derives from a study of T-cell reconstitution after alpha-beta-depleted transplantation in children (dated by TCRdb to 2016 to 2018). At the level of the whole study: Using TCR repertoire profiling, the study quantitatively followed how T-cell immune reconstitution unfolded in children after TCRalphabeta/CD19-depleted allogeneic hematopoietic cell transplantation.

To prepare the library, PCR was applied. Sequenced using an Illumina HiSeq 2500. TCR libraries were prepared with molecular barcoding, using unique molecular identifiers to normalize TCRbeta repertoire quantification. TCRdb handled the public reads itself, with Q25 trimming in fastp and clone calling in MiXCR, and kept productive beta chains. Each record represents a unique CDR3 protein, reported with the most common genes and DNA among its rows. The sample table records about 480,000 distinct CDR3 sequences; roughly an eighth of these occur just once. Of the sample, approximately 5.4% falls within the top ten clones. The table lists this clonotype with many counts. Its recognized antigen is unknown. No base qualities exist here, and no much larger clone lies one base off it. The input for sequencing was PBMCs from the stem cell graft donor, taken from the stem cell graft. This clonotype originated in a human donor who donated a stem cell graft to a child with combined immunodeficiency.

The base sequence is TGTGCCACCAGTGATTCAGGACAGGGGCACAATCAGCCCCAGCATTTT. This gives the protein CATSDSGQGHNQPQHF. The V gene is TRBV24-1 and the J gene is TRBJ1-5; 9 junctional bases match TRBD1. V lost 2 bases and J lost 3 bases, and the count of bases not matched to a germline gene is 4. From the cysteine up to the phenylalanine, the CDR3 has a length of 16 residues. The CDR3 DNA has 48 bases and is translated from base 1. The germline V gene provides CDR1 KGHDR and CDR2 SFDVKD.